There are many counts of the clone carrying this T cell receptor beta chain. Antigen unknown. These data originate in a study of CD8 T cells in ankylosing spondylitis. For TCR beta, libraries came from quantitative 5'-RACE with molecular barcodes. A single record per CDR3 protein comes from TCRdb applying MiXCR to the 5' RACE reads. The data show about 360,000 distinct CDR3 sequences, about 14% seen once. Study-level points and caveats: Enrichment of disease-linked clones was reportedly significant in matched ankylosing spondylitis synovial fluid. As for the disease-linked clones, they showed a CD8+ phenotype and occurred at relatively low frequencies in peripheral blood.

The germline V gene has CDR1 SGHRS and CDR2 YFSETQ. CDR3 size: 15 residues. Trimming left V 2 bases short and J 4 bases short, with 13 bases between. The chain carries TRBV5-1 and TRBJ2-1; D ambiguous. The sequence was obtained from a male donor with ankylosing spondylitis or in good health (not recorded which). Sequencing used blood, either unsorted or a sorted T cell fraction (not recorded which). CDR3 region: CASSFYSLEYNEQFF. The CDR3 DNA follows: TGCGCCAGCAGCTTCTACTCCCTCGAGTACAATGAGCAGTTCTTC.